This record covers a single T cell receptor beta chain. The data derive from a study of blood T cell repertoires in COVID-19. There are 15 residues in the CDR3. Trimming took 4 bases from V and 4 from J; bases not matched to a gene: 9. The germline CDR1 and CDR2 sequences are MNHEY and SVGEGT. Profiled with immunoSEQ multiplex PCR; TCRdb holds only in-frame clones, not every one. Of about 530,000 clones listed, roughly 91% were seen once; the top ten hold roughly 7.4%. The chain is built from TRBV6-2 or TRBV6-3 and TRBJ1-2, with TRBD1 identical over 7 bases. The clonotype was recovered from a woman between 45 and 60 years old with COVID-19, enrolled during active disease. The source material was peripheral blood. The CDR3 sequence: CASSSTRQGVYGYTF. CDR3 DNA: TGTGCCAGCAGTTCTACGAGACAGGGCGTCTATGGCTACACCTTC.